This T cell receptor beta chain was found in a study of T cell changes during pregnancy in multiple sclerosis. The CDR3 covers 17 residues. V was cut by 10 bases and J by 0 bases, with 22 bases left in between. From germline, CDR1 is WNHNN and CDR2 SYGVQD (reference sequence). This table comes from immunoSEQ multiplex PCR, and its TCRdb copy is limited to in-frame clones, with some not included. The sample holds fewer than 50,000 clones; around 90% are singletons and the top ten take 4.5% to 5.5%. The clonotype originates from a female donor in good health, enrolled as a control in a pregnancy study. J is TRBJ2-1 and V is TRBV10-1; possible D gene TRBD2, 6 bases. This material consisted of peripheral blood, taken in the second trimester of pregnancy. The CDR3 sequence: CATAGPQPVFSYNEQFF. Here the CDR3 DNA reads TGCGCCACCGCGGGACCACAACCTGTGTTCTCCTACAATGAGCAGTTCTTC.